The clone carrying this TCR beta chain came up a few times. The junction departs from germline at one end; a sequencing error may be responsible. The data belong to a study of blood T cells in healthy people across ages. Combining a sample-barcoded 5' primer with a J-beta primer mix, a second PCR ran for 7 to 11 cycles. TCRdb processed the 5' RACE reads anew with MiXCR; each CDR3 protein has one entry. The sample consists of approximately 1.5 million distinct CDR3 sequences, 30% to 40% of them appearing once. CDR3 size: 13 residues. The germline gives CDR1 ENHRY, CDR2 SYGVKD. Drawing of peripheral blood yielded roughly 9.8 milliliters from each donor.

Sequenced: blood. This receptor was taken from a woman aged 25 to 39 in good health. This chain links TRBV10-3 with TRBJ1-2; D is undetermined. This CDR3 reads CAIMGSANCGYTF. The CDR3 bases are TGTGCCATCATGGGGTCAGCTAACTGTGGCTACACCTTC.